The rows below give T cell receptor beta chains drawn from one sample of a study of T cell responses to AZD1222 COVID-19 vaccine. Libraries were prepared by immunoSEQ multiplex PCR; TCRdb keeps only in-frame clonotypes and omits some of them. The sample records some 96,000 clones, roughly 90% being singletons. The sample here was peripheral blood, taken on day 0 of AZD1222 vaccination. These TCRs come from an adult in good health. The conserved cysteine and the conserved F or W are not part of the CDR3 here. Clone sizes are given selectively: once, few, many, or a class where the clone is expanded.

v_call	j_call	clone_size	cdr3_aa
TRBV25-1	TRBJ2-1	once	ASSGAEDYNEQF
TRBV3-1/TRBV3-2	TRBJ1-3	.	ASSQGTHTIY
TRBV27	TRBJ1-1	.	ASSLGQGAFNEAF
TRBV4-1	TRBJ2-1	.	ASSLPRVQPAPYNEQF
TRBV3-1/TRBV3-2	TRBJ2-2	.	ASSLRTSGGVGELF
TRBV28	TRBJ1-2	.	AIQGGVGYT
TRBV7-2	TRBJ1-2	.	ASIMSPGTNYGYT
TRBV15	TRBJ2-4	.	ATSRDKQTQGNIQY
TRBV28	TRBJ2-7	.	ASSLIRRGPSYEQY
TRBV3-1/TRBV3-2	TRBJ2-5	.	ASSLSRVAVQETQY
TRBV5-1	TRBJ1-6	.	ASSREQGTNSPLH
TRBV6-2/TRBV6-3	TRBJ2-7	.	ASSYVSPTEQY
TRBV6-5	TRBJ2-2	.	ASSSRLGGELF
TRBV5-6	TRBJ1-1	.	ASSLAGVPVGDTEAF
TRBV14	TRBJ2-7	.	ASSRSGYEQY
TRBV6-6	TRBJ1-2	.	ASSYSTSGQGGYT
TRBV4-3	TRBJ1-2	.	ASSPGTEYGYT
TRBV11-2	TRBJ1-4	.	ASSPDRGYEKLF
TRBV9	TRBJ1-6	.	ASSVADRDNSPLH
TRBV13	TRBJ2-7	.	ASSLAGQGASREQY
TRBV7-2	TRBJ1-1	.	ASSFSRGDTEAF
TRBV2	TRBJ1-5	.	ASGIGLSRNQPQH
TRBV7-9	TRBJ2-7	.	ASSLSGYEQY
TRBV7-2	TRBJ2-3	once	ASSLGPAGGPDTQY
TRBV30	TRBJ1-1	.	AWGRDGNTEAF
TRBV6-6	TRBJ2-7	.	ASSYSSEGYEQY
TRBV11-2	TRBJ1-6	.	ASSSRGVDNSPLH
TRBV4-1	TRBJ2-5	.	ASSQDEALAGAEKETQY
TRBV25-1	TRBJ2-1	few	ASSRQEYNEQF
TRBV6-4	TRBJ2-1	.	ASSDGRGGNNEQF
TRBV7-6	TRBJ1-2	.	ASSLDNTANYGYT
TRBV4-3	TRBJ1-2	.	ASSLGRQKGYGYT
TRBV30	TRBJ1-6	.	AWRTTGGRSPLH
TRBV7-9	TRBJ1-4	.	ASTGALANEKLF
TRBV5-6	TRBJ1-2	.	ASSLRDIVYGYT
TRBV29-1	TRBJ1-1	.	SVHTGGNTEAF
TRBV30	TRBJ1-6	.	AWSVGGRVGSPLH
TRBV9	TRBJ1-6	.	ASSVEPTGYNSPLH
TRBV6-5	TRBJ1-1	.	ASHDVRLLEAF
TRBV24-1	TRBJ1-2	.	ATSDPGQGDSGYT
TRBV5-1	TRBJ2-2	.	ASGHRDSYTGELF
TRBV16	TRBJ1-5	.	ASSQAGLGGNQPQH
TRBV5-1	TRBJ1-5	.	ASSLVGSPNQPQH
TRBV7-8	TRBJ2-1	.	ASSLRRLAGFTSSYNEQF
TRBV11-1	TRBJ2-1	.	ASRPPSGNEQF
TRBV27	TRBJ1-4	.	ASSYQRGLNEKLF
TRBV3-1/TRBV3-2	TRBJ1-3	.	ASSQVVVSGNTIY
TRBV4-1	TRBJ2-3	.	ASSLTASSADTQY
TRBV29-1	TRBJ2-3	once	SVGTSGTTDTQY
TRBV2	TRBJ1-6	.	ASNMGQYNSPLH
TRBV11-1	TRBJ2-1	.	ASRLLGRNSEQF
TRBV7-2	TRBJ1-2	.	ASSPTGGSNYGYT
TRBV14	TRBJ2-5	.	ASSLGLAGGETQY
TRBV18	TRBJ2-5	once	ASSRSLADAEETQY